A single TCR beta chain is shown here with its context. Its cognate antigen is unknown. This sample is part of a study of vaccination effects on CD4 cells after COVID-19. Notes on the study in general: Infection-derived and vaccine-derived clones contracted markedly late after vaccination.

Antigen-specific CD4+ T cells were first expanded with viral peptide pools by the ViraFEST assay and only then sequenced. The culture ran for around nine days, and then CD4+ T cells were isolated. All vaccine recipients tested negative for nucleocapsid antibodies and had never contracted SARS-CoV-2 infection. Some 2.1 million PBMC per well received approximately 10 IU/ml IL-2 and approximately 11 ug/ml peptides in culture. On day 3 and again on day 7, half the medium was replaced with IL-2 medium. Produced via immunoSEQ multiplex PCR; TCRdb's table is partial and in-frame only. Among about 73,000 clones listed, over 70% were seen once. V dropped 3 bases and J dropped 0; count of bases not matched to a gene: 6. CDR3 size: 18 residues. The germline V gene encodes CDR1 LNHDA and CDR2 SQIVND (reference sequence).

The starting material was CD4+ T cells from PBMCs cultured with SARS-CoV-2 spike peptides, obtained before COVID-19 vaccination. The chain uses TRBV19 and TRBJ2-6, with 9 bases aligning to TRBD1. This receptor was obtained from a human donor who received a COVID-19 vaccine. CDR3 sequence (DNA): TGTGCCAGTAGTATGGGACAGGGAAGGCGCTCTGGGGCCAACGTCCTGACTTTC. Protein sequence: CASSMGQGRRSGANVLTF.